This T cell receptor beta chain was retrieved from a study of cytomegalovirus exposure and HLA in healthy donors. Study results and caveats: Productive rates of about 90% or about 30% were seen for most TCR beta V segments in an earlier analysis.

For this clone: Its antigen is undetermined.

Amplification used 60 Vbeta primers and 13 Jbeta primers. Method: immunoSEQ multiplex PCR; TCRdb's copy keeps in-frame clones and lacks some. Altogether under 200,000 clones are present, around 79% being singletons, with the ten largest covering roughly 0.5%. Sequencing input: PBMCs. The receptor was derived from a woman between 50 and 59 years old in good health and CMV-seronegative.

This CDR3 reads CASGKGREEGTDTQYF. In nucleotides, the CDR3 is TGTGCCAGCGGCAAGGGCAGGGAAGAGGGCACAGATACGCAGTATTTT. This chain links TRBV27 with TRBJ2-3; D perhaps matches TRBD1 (5 bases). Germline CDR1 is MNHEY and CDR2 is SMNVEV (reference sequence). V was pared by 8 bases and J by 1 base, with 19 bases between. The CDR3 contains 16 residues.